A selection of T cell receptor beta chains follows, all from one sample in a study of Graves' ophthalmopathy and Graves' hyperthyroidism. From the multiplex PCR reads, TCRdb called clonotypes with MiXCR, one entry per CDR3 protein. The sample carries about 500,000 distinct CDR3 sequences, approximately 15% recorded once. The sequencing input was blood. These receptors all stem from a woman aged 25 to 39 with Graves' ophthalmopathy. Each CDR3 is given without its conserved first and last residue. Clone size is stated in some rows and not others, as once, few, many or a class when expanded.

v_call: TRBV12-3/TRBV12-4
clone_size: many
j_call: TRBJ1-2
cdr3_aa: ASSARALYGYT

v_call: TRBV6-5
clone_size: many
j_call: TRBJ2-7
cdr3_aa: ASSYGDHLSYEQY

v_call: TRBV12-3/TRBV12-4
clone_size: many
j_call: TRBJ1-2
cdr3_aa: ASSLGTGDLNYGYT

v_call: TRBV11-2
clone_size: many
j_call: TRBJ1-2
cdr3_aa: ASSFRNYGYT

v_call: TRBV19
clone_size: .
j_call: TRBJ1-5
cdr3_aa: ASSIGATLNQPQH

v_call: TRBV28
clone_size: many
j_call: TRBJ2-7
cdr3_aa: ASSSPTFYEQY

v_call: TRBV28
clone_size: many
j_call: TRBJ1-1
cdr3_aa: ASSFGPSQAF

v_call: TRBV30
clone_size: many
j_call: TRBJ1-1
cdr3_aa: AWSLGQGAYGTEAF

v_call: TRBV6-1
clone_size: many
j_call: TRBJ2-7
cdr3_aa: AIKRYREIDEQY

v_call: TRBV6-5
clone_size: .
j_call: TRBJ1-2
cdr3_aa: ASSYLGQGDGYT

v_call: TRBV27
clone_size: few
j_call: TRBJ2-7
cdr3_aa: ASTDPSAGGPDEQY

v_call: TRBV7-2
clone_size: many
j_call: TRBJ1-1
cdr3_aa: ASSFDMPNTEAF

v_call: TRBV12-3/TRBV12-4
clone_size: many
j_call: TRBJ1-5
cdr3_aa: ASSFSWTVKSNQPQH

v_call: TRBV7-3
clone_size: many
j_call: TRBJ1-1
cdr3_aa: ASSLSGFGDTEAF

v_call: TRBV7-9
clone_size: many
j_call: TRBJ2-5
cdr3_aa: ASSPRDRAETQY

v_call: TRBV6-1
clone_size: many
j_call: TRBJ1-5
cdr3_aa: ATRRAGVYQPQH

v_call: TRBV20-1
clone_size: many
j_call: TRBJ1-5
cdr3_aa: SARDAGSNQPQH

v_call: TRBV28
clone_size: .
j_call: TRBJ1-1
cdr3_aa: AGSDMNTEAF

v_call: TRBV19
clone_size: many
j_call: TRBJ2-2
cdr3_aa: ASSMGGRSGTGELF

v_call: TRBV30
clone_size: many
j_call: TRBJ2-2
cdr3_aa: AWTRDRVPTNTGELF

v_call: TRBV28
clone_size: many
j_call: TRBJ2-5
cdr3_aa: ASSFGDAGGETQY

v_call: TRBV6-1
clone_size: few
j_call: TRBJ1-2
cdr3_aa: ASSEAFGEDGYT

v_call: TRBV12-3/TRBV12-4
clone_size: many
j_call: TRBJ1-2
cdr3_aa: ASSPGQGAGWLYGYT

v_call: TRBV12-3/TRBV12-4
clone_size: many
j_call: TRBJ2-3
cdr3_aa: ASSFSGPDTQY

v_call: TRBV19
clone_size: many
j_call: TRBJ2-2
cdr3_aa: ASRFRLAGEAGTGELF

v_call: TRBV28
clone_size: few
j_call: TRBJ2-7
cdr3_aa: ASSLAREGLSEQY

v_call: TRBV7-2
clone_size: many
j_call: TRBJ2-7
cdr3_aa: ASSQRSSYEQY

v_call: TRBV19
clone_size: few
j_call: TRBJ2-5
cdr3_aa: ASRRTSRVTETQY

v_call: TRBV12-3/TRBV12-4
clone_size: many
j_call: TRBJ1-1
cdr3_aa: ASSPRRLRPEAF

v_call: TRBV20-1
clone_size: many
j_call: TRBJ1-1
cdr3_aa: SASGFEIGAF

v_call: TRBV12-3/TRBV12-4
clone_size: many
j_call: TRBJ2-2
cdr3_aa: ASTWGQNTGELF

v_call: TRBV5-1
clone_size: .
j_call: TRBJ1-1
cdr3_aa: ASSSDSSGVTEAF

v_call: TRBV19
clone_size: .
j_call: TRBJ1-5
cdr3_aa: ASSIRGVSPQH

v_call: TRBV5-8
clone_size: many
j_call: TRBJ1-5
cdr3_aa: ASSPTTGRQPQH

v_call: TRBV7-9
clone_size: .
j_call: TRBJ2-7
cdr3_aa: ASSWTGTGGEQY

v_call: TRBV5-1
clone_size: many
j_call: TRBJ1-1
cdr3_aa: ASSLAPAVGNTEAF

v_call: TRBV28
clone_size: many
j_call: TRBJ2-2
cdr3_aa: ASSGTGGSRGNTGELF

v_call: TRBV6-1
clone_size: many
j_call: TRBJ2-7
cdr3_aa: ASRHNRDTYEQY

v_call: TRBV5-1
clone_size: .
j_call: TRBJ2-7
cdr3_aa: ASSLDPYQQY

v_call: TRBV4-1
clone_size: many
j_call: TRBJ1-2
cdr3_aa: ASSQASGTGYGYT

v_call: TRBV19
clone_size: many
j_call: TRBJ1-2
cdr3_aa: ASKERDYGYT

v_call: TRBV12-3/TRBV12-4
clone_size: many
j_call: TRBJ1-1
cdr3_aa: ASSSILTEAF

v_call: TRBV6-5
clone_size: many
j_call: TRBJ1-2
cdr3_aa: ASSYVDRGFGYT

v_call: TRBV3-1
clone_size: .
j_call: TRBJ1-1
cdr3_aa: ASSQADRIGGEAF

v_call: TRBV11-2
clone_size: few
j_call: TRBJ2-7
cdr3_aa: ASSLGRGQAATYEQY

v_call: TRBV6-1
clone_size: many
j_call: TRBJ1-1
cdr3_aa: ASREQGFWTEAF